The 19 T cell receptor beta chains reported below all come from one sample, sequenced in a study of post-analysis software for immune sequencing data (dated by TCRdb to about 2015). No antigen has been assigned to these receptors. Overall study outcomes, separate from this receptor: Patients showed significantly higher frequencies than controls for five TRBV segments, among them TRBV5-6, TRBV5-1 and TRBV20-1.

The library was made by PCR. Sequencing was performed on an Illumina HiSeq 2500. Unique molecular identifiers were incorporated into TCR beta cDNA libraries to reduce PCR and sequencing biases. The public sequencing data were trimmed at Q25 with fastp and processed into clonotypes with MiXCR by TCRdb, which kept only in-frame beta chains. Each entry is one CDR3 protein sequence, shown with its most common DNA and genes. For this sample there are a few hundred thousand distinct CDR3 sequences; 35% to 45% appear just once. Approximately 4.6% of the sample is in the top ten clones. The source material was blood. These TCRs come from a girl between 10 and 17 years old with multiple sclerosis.

The chain carries TRBV4-1 and TRBJ2-5, with D possibly matching TRBD1 (6 bases). Germline CDR1 is MGHRA and CDR2 is YSYEKL. CDR3 length: 15 amino acids. Trimming cost V 4 bases and J 4 bases, with 16 bases left between them. The CDR3 sequence: CASSRARDTTETQYF. CDR3 bases: TGCGCCAGCAGCCGGGCCAGGGACACCACAGAGACCCAGTACTTC.

Turning to this clonotype: A single base separates this from a much larger clone, so it may be a read error. This rearrangement joins TRBV20-1 to TRBJ1-6, with unresolved D. Germline V lookup: CDR1 DFQATT, CDR2 SNEGSKA (reference sequence). The V and J ends lost 3 bases and 0 bases respectively, with 12 bases between them. The CDR3 runs to 16 residues. CDR3 residues: CSARSRGSSYNSPLHF. Written as DNA, the CDR3 is TGCAGTGCTAGGTCTAGAGGGAGCTCCTATAATTCACCCCTCCACTTT.

Comments on this clonotype: It may be a read error: a sequence one base away is much more abundant. J is TRBJ1-2 and V is TRBV9; D not certain. This CDR3 contains 17 residues. The V gene lost 0 bases and the J gene lost 6 bases, with 21 bases spanning the gap. Germline CDR1 SGDLS, CDR2 YYNGEE. For the CDR3, the DNA is TGTGCCAGCAGCGTAGTCGCTAGCGGGGTCGGAAGAGATGGCTACACCTTC. This gives the protein CASSVVASGVGRDGYTF. The variable domain in full, completed from reference TRBV9 and TRBJ1-2, reads DSGVTQTPKHLITATGQRVTLRCSPRSGDLSVYWYQQSLDQGLQFLIQYYNGEERAKGNILERFSAQQFPDLHSELNLSSLELGDSALYFCASSVVASGVGRDGYTFGSGTRLTVV.

Comment on this clonotype: A much larger clone sits a single nucleotide away, making a read error possible. The DNA for the CDR3 is TGCGCCAGCAGCTTGGACACCTACACAGATATGCAGTATTTT. Protein: CASSLDTYTDMQYF. The genes are TRBV5-1 and TRBJ2-3; no clear D. The germline V gene encodes CDR1 SGHRS and CDR2 YFSETQ. This CDR3 has 14 residues.

This clonotype was seen a handful of times. The rearrangement links TRBV6-1 to TRBJ1-5, with D hard to call. Germline CDR1 MNHNS, CDR2 SASEGT. The germline V and J ends were trimmed by 2 bases and 3 bases, with 5 bases remaining between them. The CDR3 sequence is 13 residues long. The CDR3 DNA is TGTGCCAGCAGTGAACACCTCAATCAGCCCCAGCATTTT. Its translation: CASSEHLNQPQHF.

This clonotype was seen at least ten times. The gene calls are TRBV5-1 and TRBJ2-5, with 11 bases aligning to TRBD2. The CDR3 contains 16 residues. Trimming at V came to 0 bases and at J to 4 bases, leaving 5 bases not matched to a gene. Germline V CDR1 and CDR2: SGHRS, YFSETQ. CDR3 loop: CASSLDGSGGAETQYF. The CDR3 DNA is TGCGCCAGCAGCTTGGATGGTAGCGGGGGGGCAGAGACCCAGTACTTC.

This clonotype has ten or more counts. The chain carries TRBV5-1 and TRBJ2-1, with D maybe TRBD2 (5 bases). Trimming pared 0 bases from V and 0 bases from J, leaving 16 bases between. CDR1 is SGHRS and CDR2 is YFSETQ in the germline V gene. CDR3 size: 18 residues. CDR3 protein: CASSLASSVFSSYNEQFF. CDR3 nucleotide sequence: TGCGCCAGCAGCTTGGCGAGTAGCGTTTTCAGCTCCTACAATGAGCAGTTCTTC.

Only a few counts were recorded for this clonotype. This CDR3 reads CASSLTGALTNEQFF. The CDR3 DNA follows: TGCGCCAGCAGCTTAACGGGGGCGCTTACGAATGAGCAGTTCTTC. The chain carries TRBV5-1 and TRBJ2-1; perhaps D is TRBD1 or TRBD2 (6 bases each). Trimming shortened V by 2 bases and J by 7 bases, and 16 bases separated the two germline ends. The CDR3 contains 15 residues. Germline CDR1 reads SGHRS; CDR2 reads YFSETQ.

This clonotype was detected ten times or more. The chain employs TRBV11-2 and TRBJ2-3, with a weak D call TRBD2 (5 bases). Trimming stripped 5 bases from V and 4 bases from J, with 16 bases between. Germline CDR1 is SGHAT and CDR2 is FQNNGV. This CDR3 region has 15 residues. The CDR3 region has the DNA TGTGCCAGCAGCCCCGGATTTATGGGAGCAGATACGCAGTATTTT. Translated, it gives CASSPGFMGADTQYF.

At least ten counts were recorded for this clonotype. The chain is built from TRBV20-1 and TRBJ2-1; 7 positions match TRBD2. V lost 4 bases, J lost 3 bases, and 3 bases stayed unmatched. CDR3 length: 13 amino acids. The germline gives CDR1 DFQATT, CDR2 SNEGSKA (reference sequence). This chain's CDR3 is CSATVAGYNEQFF. The CDR3 nucleotides are TGCAGTGCTACCGTAGCGGGCTACAATGAGCAGTTCTTC.

V usage is TRBV28 and J usage is TRBJ1-2; TRBD1 matches 11 bases. Per the germline V gene, CDR1 is MDHEN and CDR2 is SYDVKM. The length of the CDR3 is 16 residues. V dropped 5 bases and J dropped 4; count of bases not matched to a gene: 9. The DNA of the CDR3 is TGTGCCAGCAGTCCCCCGGACAGGGGGCTTGGCTATGGCTACACCTTC. It yields the protein CASSPPDRGLGYGYTF.

To note about this clonotype: This may be a read error: a much more frequent sequence differs by one nucleotide. The chain recombines TRBV5-1 with TRBJ1-6, with a possible D match to TRBD1 (6 bases). This CDR3 is 13 amino acids long. Germline CDR1 and CDR2: SGHRS and YFSETQ. The CDR3 loop reads CASSPGQNSPPHF. The CDR3, as DNA: TGCGCCAGCAGCCCCGGACAGAATTCACCCCCCCACTTT.

This chain connects TRBV12-3 or TRBV12-4 to TRBJ2-5, with D perhaps matching TRBD2 (5 bases). CDR3 length equals 15 residues. Trimming took off 4 bases at V and 1 base at J, with 13 bases between the two ends. The chain's CDR3 is CASSSLGLSQETQYF. The CDR3 DNA is TGTGCCAGCAGTTCTCTAGGACTGAGCCAAGAGACCCAGTACTTC.

This clonotype was detected ten times or more. This chain joins TRBV27 and TRBJ2-5, with 8 bases matching TRBD1. J was trimmed by 5 bases and V by 3 bases; bases with no gene match: 11. Germline CDR1 and CDR2: MNHEY and SMNVEV (reference sequence). The CDR3 is 16 residues long. This CDR3 reads CASSFGQGATRETQYF. The CDR3 coding sequence is TGTGCCAGCAGTTTTGGGCAGGGGGCTACCAGGGAGACCCAGTACTTC.

The table lists this clonotype with a few counts. V and J are TRBV16 and TRBJ2-7, with TRBD2 matching over 10 bases. J lost 6 bases, V lost 6 bases, and 11 bases had no gene match. Germline V gene data show CDR1 as KGHSY and CDR2 as FQNENV. This CDR3 has 15 residues. The CDR3 sequence: CASRGYSGGSSEQYF. The CDR3 DNA reads TGTGCCAGCAGAGGATATAGCGGGGGGTCATCCGAGCAGTACTTC. The complete variable domain, with remaining parts taken from reference TRBV16 and TRBJ2-7, reads GEEVAQTPKHLVRGEGQKAKLYCAPIKGHSYVFWYQQVLKNEFKFLISFQNENVFDETGMPKERFSAKCLPNSPCSLEIQATKLEDSAVYFCASRGYSGGSSEQYFGPGTRLTVT.

This clonotype was found many times. The rearrangement links TRBV15 to TRBJ1-2; D call uncertain. Trimming removed 1 base at V and 8 bases at J, with 20 bases between. This CDR3 is built from 16 residues. Per the germline V gene, CDR1 is LNHNV and CDR2 is YYDKDF (reference sequence). The CDR3 protein is CATSRVNRPDPRGYTF. The DNA for the CDR3 is TGTGCCACCAGCAGAGTAAACAGACCAGACCCCCGGGGCTACACCTTC. The whole variable domain, filled in from reference TRBV15 and TRBJ1-2, reads DAMVIQNPRYQVTQFGKPVTLSCSQTLNHNVMYWYQQKSSQAPKLLFHYYDKDFNNEADTPDNFQSRRPNTSFCFLDIRSPGLGDTAMYLCATSRVNRPDPRGYTFGSGTRLTVV.

This chain links TRBV10-3 with TRBJ2-1, with a tentative D call TRBD1 (5 bases). CDR3 length: 12 residues. The V and J ends lost 9 bases and 6 bases respectively, with 12 bases between them. CDR1 and CDR2 (germline): ENHRY, SYGVKD. The CDR3 sequence is CAIGGQANEQFF. In nucleotides, the CDR3 is TGTGCCATAGGCGGACAAGCCAATGAGCAGTTCTTC.

This clonotype has ten or more counts. This chain links TRBV7-8 with TRBJ2-7, with a tentative D call TRBD2 (6 bases). This CDR3 region has 14 residues. CDR1 SGHVS and CDR2 FQNEAQ come from the germline V gene. Trimming cost V 1 base and J 0 bases, with 7 bases left between them. The CDR3 sequence is CASSLGGTSYEQYF. CDR3 coding DNA: TGTGCCAGCAGCTTAGGCGGGACCTCCTACGAGCAGTACTTC.

The V and J genes are TRBV24-1 and TRBJ2-1, with a tentative D call TRBD2 (6 bases). The CDR3 is 15 residues long. Germline V gene lookup returns CDR1 KGHDR and CDR2 SFDVKD. V shed 3 bases and J shed 5 bases, with 13 bases lying between them. CDR3 protein: CATSDRTSRNNEQFF. CDR3 coding DNA: TGTGCCACCAGTGATAGAACTAGCCGAAACAATGAGCAGTTCTTC.